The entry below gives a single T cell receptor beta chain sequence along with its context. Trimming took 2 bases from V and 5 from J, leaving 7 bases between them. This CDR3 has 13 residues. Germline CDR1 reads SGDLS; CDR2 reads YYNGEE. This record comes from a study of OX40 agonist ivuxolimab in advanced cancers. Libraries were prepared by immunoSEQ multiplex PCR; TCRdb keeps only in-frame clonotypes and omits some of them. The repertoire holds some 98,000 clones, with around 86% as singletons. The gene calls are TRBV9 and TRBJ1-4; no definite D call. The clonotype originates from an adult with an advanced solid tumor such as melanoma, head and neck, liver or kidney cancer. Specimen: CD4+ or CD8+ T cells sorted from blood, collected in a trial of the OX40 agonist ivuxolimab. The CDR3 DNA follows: TGTGCCAGCAGCGTTTCTGAGAATGAAAAACTGTTTTTT. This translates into CASSVSENEKLFF.